The 26 T cell receptor beta chains reported below all come from one sample, sequenced in a study of regulatory T cells in long-lasting Graves disease. HTBI primers from iRepertoire and Arm-PCR of CDR3 regions yielded the TCR beta libraries. Using its own MiXCR run on the multiplex PCR reads, TCRdb lists one record per CDR3 protein. The table has around 400,000 distinct CDR3 sequences, about 23% seen once. Specified time point: persistent/refractory GD, antithyroid drugs over 5 years with positive TRAb. Extracted PBMC RNA gave rise to the TCR library. This specimen was peripheral blood mononuclear cells (PBMCs), taken when the disease was refractory, from a patient treated with antithyroid drugs. All receptors derive from a woman aged 40 to 49 with Graves disease.

This clonotype was counted at least ten times. V and J are TRBV3-1 and TRBJ2-4, with D perhaps TRBD1 or TRBD2 (6 bases each). The CDR3 has 15 residues. Germline assignment: CDR1 LGHDT and CDR2 YNNKEL (reference sequence). V lost 2 bases and J lost 7, with 15 bases in between. This CDR3 reads CASSQRGRERNIQYF. In nucleotides, the CDR3 is TGTGCCAGCAGCCAACGGGGGCGGGAAAGGAACATTCAGTACTTC. The full variable domain, rest sourced from reference TRBV3-1 and TRBJ2-4, is DTAVSQTPKYLVTQMGNDKSIKCEQNLGHDTMYWYKQDSKKFLKIMFSYNNKELIINETVPNRFSPKSPDKAHLNLHINSLELGDSAVYFCASSQRGRERNIQYFGAGTRLSVL.

This clonotype has more than one count but fewer than ten. The chain joins TRBV9 to TRBJ1-1; unclear D gene. The CDR3 loop spans 13 amino acids. V was trimmed by 2 bases and J by 1 base, leaving 6 bases between them. From germline, CDR1 is SGDLS and CDR2 YYNGEE. CDR3 sequence reads: CASSVITNTEAFF. For the CDR3, the DNA is TGTGCCAGCAGCGTTATTACGAACACTGAAGCTTTCTTT.

At least ten counts were recorded for this clonotype. This chain links TRBV29-1 with TRBJ1-1, with D tentatively TRBD1 (5 bases). Germline CDR1 SQVTM, CDR2 ANQGSEA. V was trimmed by 6 bases and J by 1 base, leaving 15 bases between them. The CDR3 runs to 14 residues. CDR3 in amino acids: CSVGRDRANTEAFF. The CDR3 nucleotides are TGCAGCGTGGGACGCGACAGAGCGAACACTGAAGCTTTCTTT.

This clonotype occurred a few times. The CDR3 does not close with the conserved phenylalanine or tryptophan, likely indicating a read error. The chain recombines TRBV7-2 with TRBJ2-7, with D perhaps TRBD1 or TRBD2 (6 bases each). This CDR3 spans 15 amino acids. The germline V and J ends were trimmed by 3 bases and 4 bases, with 16 bases remaining between them. Germline CDR1 reads SGHTA; CDR2 reads FQGNSA. The CDR3 DNA follows: TGTGCCAGCAGCTTCCCCGGGGGCTTTGGTTACGAGCAGTACTCC. This encodes CASSFPGGFGYEQYS.

In this sample, this clonotype turned up many times. The J gene is TRBJ2-2, the V gene TRBV28, with D unclear. The CDR3 loop spans 16 amino acids. Germline V lookup: CDR1 MDHEN, CDR2 SYDVKM. V was shortened by 7 bases and J by 0 bases, with 15 bases between the two germline ends. The CDR3 is CASTSSQRANTGELFF. Written as DNA, the CDR3 is TGTGCCAGCACCTCAAGCCAGCGAGCGAACACCGGGGAGCTGTTTTTT.

Points on this clonotype: Possible read error: a much larger clone is one base away. The chain carries TRBV28 and TRBJ2-2; TRBD2 agrees at 11 bases. The CDR3 spans 15 residues. CDR1 is MDHEN, CDR2 SYDVKM, per germline. CDR3 amino acids: CACSGTSGRTGELFF. The DNA for the CDR3 is TGTGCCTGCAGTGGGACTAGCGGTCGCACCGGGGAGCTGTTTTTT.

The J gene is TRBJ2-7, the V gene TRBV27; D unclear. CDR3 length: 14 residues. V was cut by 5 bases and J by 2 bases, with 13 bases left in between. Germline V gene sequence: CDR1 MNHEY, CDR2 SMNVEV (reference sequence). In nucleotides, the CDR3 is TGTGCCAGCAGTCTCAAGAGACTTACCTACGAGCAGTACTTC. It yields the protein CASSLKRLTYEQYF.

This clonotype was counted between two and nine times. The chain carries TRBV2 and TRBJ2-1; no firm D call. The germline V gene has CDR1 SNHLY and CDR2 FYNNEI. Trimming removed 2 bases from V and 10 bases from J, with 12 bases in between. The CDR3 covers 13 residues. CDR3 in DNA: TGTGCCAGCAGTGAAAGTCGCGCCGACGAGCAGTTCTTC. This sequence encodes CASSESRADEQFF.

This clonotype was counted between two and nine times. This chain connects TRBV9 to TRBJ1-2; 8 bases map to TRBD1. There are 15 residues in the CDR3. The J segment lost 3 bases and the V segment lost 0 bases, leaving 4 bases of the junction unmatched. Per germline, CDR1 SGDLS and CDR2 YYNGEE. The CDR3 is CASSVVSGGYYGYTF. CDR3 nucleotide sequence: TGTGCCAGCAGCGTAGTATCAGGGGGCTACTATGGCTACACCTTC.

This clonotype was seen a few times. The V and J genes are TRBV10-1 and TRBJ1-5; possibly TRBD1 for D (5 bases). Germline CDR1 is WNHNN and CDR2 is SYGVQD (reference sequence). Trimming left V 11 bases short and J 7 bases short, with 15 bases between. This CDR3 has 12 residues. The CDR3 is CAPGPPGQPQHF. In DNA, the CDR3 is TGCGCCCCTGGTCCACCAGGGCAGCCCCAGCATTTT.

The gene calls are TRBV15 and TRBJ2-2, with TRBD1 matching 9 bases. Germline CDR1 LNHNV, CDR2 YYDKDF (reference sequence). V lost 3 bases to trimming and J lost 3 bases; unmatched junction nucleotides: 5. The CDR3 extends over 16 amino acids. The CDR3 spells CATSRVTGGYTGELFF. DNA of the CDR3: TGTGCCACCAGCAGGGTAACAGGGGGCTACACCGGGGAGCTGTTTTTT.

The chain couples TRBV2 to TRBJ1-5; D unresolved. The CDR3 has 14 residues. V was shortened by 6 bases and J by 10 bases, with 19 bases between the two germline ends. CDR1 SNHLY and CDR2 FYNNEI come from the germline V gene. The CDR3 DNA sequence: TGTGCCAGCAGCCTACTCCGGGCCTCACGTCCCCAGCATTTT. Residues: CASSLLRASRPQHF. Filled out from reference TRBV2 and TRBJ1-5, the complete variable domain reads EPEVTQTPSHQVTQMGQEVILRCVPISNHLYFYWYRQILGQKVEFLVSFYNNEISEKSEIFDDQFSVERPDGSNFTLKIRSTKLEDSAMYFCASSLLRASRPQHFGDGTRLSIL.

This sequence joins TRBV20-1 and TRBJ2-3; perhaps TRBD2 as D (6 bases). The CDR3 totals 14 residues. The V end was cut by 4 bases, the J end by 1 base, with 12 bases between. The V gene's germline CDR1 is DFQATT and CDR2 SNEGSKA (reference sequence). CDR3 DNA: TGCAGTGCTACTCGACTAGACGGCACAGATACGCAGTATTTT. As protein: CSATRLDGTDTQYF.

This clonotype appeared many times. The rearrangement uses TRBV9 and TRBJ1-2; D call uncertain. CDR3 size: 13 residues. CDR1 SGDLS and CDR2 YYNGEE come from the germline V gene. Trimming removed 3 bases at V and 1 base at J, with 7 bases between. The CDR3 DNA is TGTGCCAGCAGCGCCGGCAGTAACTATGGCTACACCTTC. Translated, it gives CASSAGSNYGYTF.

This clonotype was detected a few times. The J gene is TRBJ2-7, the V gene TRBV9; tentative D call: TRBD1 (6 bases). V was clipped by 3 bases and J by 5 bases, with 12 bases between them. Per germline, CDR1 SGDLS and CDR2 YYNGEE. The CDR3 sequence is 13 residues long. CDR3 amino acids: CASSAQGYHEQYF. Written as DNA, the CDR3 is TGTGCCAGCAGCGCCCAGGGGTACCACGAGCAGTACTTC.

To note about this clonotype: The junction does not match germline at one end; this may be a read error. The rearrangement uses TRBV12-3 or TRBV12-4 and TRBJ2-3; 9 nucleotides line up with TRBD2. The CDR3 length is 13 residues. In DNA form, the CDR3 reads TGTGCCAGCAGTCCCACCCTAGCGGGACTAATTCGTTTT. Its translation is CASSPTLAGLIRF.

This sequence joins TRBV15 and TRBJ1-1; D unclear. This CDR3 contains 13 residues. Trimming removed 6 bases at V and 0 bases at J, with 8 bases between. Germline V CDR1 and CDR2: LNHNV, YYDKDF (reference sequence). The CDR3 loop reads CATRTPVNTEAFF. CDR3 DNA sequence: TGTGCCACCAGGACACCTGTGAACACTGAAGCTTTCTTT.

This clonotype has just a few counts. This chain joins TRBV6-4 and TRBJ2-7, with no clear D. Trimming removed 4 bases at V and 3 bases at J, with 13 bases between. Per the germline V gene, CDR1 is MRHNA and CDR2 is SNTAGT. The CDR3 has 14 amino acids. For the CDR3, the DNA is TGTGCCAGCAGTGGCAACAGAAACCGCTACGAGCAGTACTTC. The encoded protein is CASSGNRNRYEQYF.

The chain links TRBV20-1 to TRBJ1-6, with TRBD1 matching 10 bases. This CDR3 has 16 amino acids. V lost 1 base, J lost 9 bases, and 9 bases stayed unmatched. From germline, CDR1 is DFQATT and CDR2 SNEGSKA (reference sequence). The CDR3 DNA reads as TGCAGTGCTAGAGGACAGGGGGCTTATGGTGGTTCACCCCTCCACTTT. As protein: CSARGQGAYGGSPLHF.

J is TRBJ2-7 and V is TRBV5-1, with D possibly TRBD1 on 6 matching bases. This CDR3 spans 17 amino acids. The V and J ends lost 2 bases and 2 bases respectively, with 20 bases between them. The germline gives CDR1 SGHRS, CDR2 YFSETQ. The chain's CDR3 is CASSFGAGSGTTYEQYF. Here the CDR3 DNA reads TGCGCCAGCAGCTTTGGGGCCGGAAGTGGGACAACCTACGAGCAGTACTTC.

The table lists this clonotype with a few counts. V gene TRBV3-1 combines with J gene TRBJ2-6, with a possible D match to TRBD1 (6 bases). Germline CDR1 reads LGHDT; CDR2 reads YNNKEL (reference sequence). The V end lost 4 bases, the J end lost 0 bases, and 10 bases lay between the germline ends. CDR3 size: 16 residues. The DNA of the CDR3 is TGTGCCAGCAGCCGGACAGTTAGCTCTGGGGCCAACGTCCTGACTTTC. Protein: CASSRTVSSGANVLTF. The variable domain in full, completed from reference TRBV3-1 and TRBJ2-6, reads DTAVSQTPKYLVTQMGNDKSIKCEQNLGHDTMYWYKQDSKKFLKIMFSYNNKELIINETVPNRFSPKSPDKAHLNLHINSLELGDSAVYFCASSRTVSSGANVLTFGAGSRLTVL.

The V gene is TRBV12-3 or TRBV12-4, the J gene TRBJ2-1, with TRBD1 matching over 8 bases. The CDR3 sequence is 14 residues long. Losses at the gene ends were 5 bases for V and 6 bases for J; bases not matched to a gene: 6. The CDR3 DNA follows: TGTGCCAGCAGTGCGGACAGGGTGCGCAATGAGCAGTTCTTC. Its protein is CASSADRVRNEQFF.

This clonotype was seen a handful of times. The CDR3 sequence: CASSSPVRYEQYF. CDR3 bases: TGTGCCAGCAGCTCCCCGGTTAGGTACGAGCAGTACTTC. The rearrangement links TRBV5-4 to TRBJ2-7; no clear D. The V end was cut by 3 bases, the J end by 4 bases, with 11 bases between. The CDR3 has 13 residues. CDR1 and CDR2 from the germline V gene are SGHNT and YYREEE (reference sequence).

This clonotype was counted many times. V and J are TRBV20-1 and TRBJ2-7; perhaps TRBD2 as D (6 bases). The CDR3 has 13 amino acids. CDR1 and CDR2 (germline): DFQATT, SNEGSKA (reference sequence). With 8 bases removed from V and 5 bases from J, the gap between germline ends came to 19 bases. The CDR3 here is CSYSTGLGNEQYF. For the CDR3, the DNA is TGCAGTTACTCGACGGGACTGGGGAACGAGCAGTACTTC.

This chain connects TRBV5-4 to TRBJ1-6; D call uncertain. The V gene's germline CDR1 is SGHNT and CDR2 YYREEE (reference sequence). V lost 2 bases to trimming and J lost 8 bases, with 5 bases between them. The CDR3 runs 12 residues. For the CDR3, the DNA is TGTGCCAGCAGCTTTTGGGATTCACCCCTCCACTTT. Amino acid sequence: CASSFWDSPLHF.

This clonotype was recorded many times. V usage is TRBV14 and J usage is TRBJ2-7; D uncertain. CDR3 length: 14 residues. Deletions cut 9 bases from V and 0 bases from J, with 15 bases between. Germline V gives CDR1 SGHDN, CDR2 FVKESK. CDR3 sequence (DNA): TGTGCCAGTAGTCGGACGGCGAGCTCCTACGAGCAGTACTTC. Protein product: CASSRTASSYEQYF.